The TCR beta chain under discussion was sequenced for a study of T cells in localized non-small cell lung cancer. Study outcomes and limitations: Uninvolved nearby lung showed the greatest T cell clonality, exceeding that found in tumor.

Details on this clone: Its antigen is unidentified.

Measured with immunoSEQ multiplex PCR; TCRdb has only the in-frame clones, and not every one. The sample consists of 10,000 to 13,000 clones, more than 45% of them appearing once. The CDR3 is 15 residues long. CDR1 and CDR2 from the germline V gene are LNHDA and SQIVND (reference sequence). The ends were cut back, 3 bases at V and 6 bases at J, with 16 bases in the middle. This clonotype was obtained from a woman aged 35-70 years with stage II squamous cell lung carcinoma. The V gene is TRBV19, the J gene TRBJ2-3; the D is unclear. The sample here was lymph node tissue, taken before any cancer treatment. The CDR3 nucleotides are TGTGCCAGTAGTATGTCCGCCCCGGGCTCTGATACGCAGTATTTT. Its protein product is CASSMSAPGSDTQYF.